These T cell receptor beta chains were read from a single sample in a study of blood T cell repertoires in COVID-19. The method was immunoSEQ multiplex PCR; TCRdb's version includes in-frame clones alone and lacks a portion of them. This table holds approximately 210,000 clones, 82% found once. The sample consisted of peripheral blood. The receptors were sampled from a middle-aged woman with acute or convalescent COVID-19. Each CDR3 is given with its conserved first and last residue. D genes are given only for firm matches. Clone sizes are given selectively: once, few, many, or a class where the clone is expanded.

d_call | clone_size | cdr3_length | j_call | v_call | cdr3_aa | cdr3_nt
TRBD2 | few | 16 | TRBJ2-5 | TRBV2 | CASSYMTSGRAGTQYF | TGTGCCAGCAGTTATATGACTAGCGGGAGGGCCGGGACCCAGTACTTC
- | - | 15 | TRBJ2-3 | TRBV5-6 | CASSLVDSRRDTQYF | TGTGCCAGCAGCTTGGTAGACAGCCGACGGGATACGCAGTATTTT
TRBD2 | - | 14 | TRBJ2-7 | TRBV29-1 | CSVGISGSSYEQYF | TGCAGCGTTGGTATTAGCGGGAGCTCCTACGAGCAGTACTTC
TRBD2 | - | 15 | TRBJ2-5 | TRBV7-9 | CASSLTSGRQETQYF | TGTGCCAGCAGCTTAACTAGCGGGAGGCAAGAGACCCAGTACTTC
TRBD2 | - | 14 | TRBJ2-7 | TRBV2 | CASSATSGSYEQYF | TGTGCCAGCAGTGCGACTAGCGGGAGCTACGAGCAGTACTTC
TRBD1 | once | 18 | TRBJ2-6 | TRBV6-6 | CASSLRTGIDSGANVLTF | TGTGCCAGCAGTCTCCGGACAGGGATCGACTCTGGGGCCAACGTCCTGACTTTC
- | - | 14 | TRBJ1-2 | TRBV6-2/TRBV6-3 | CASSLRWGPYGYTF | TGTGCCAGCAGTCTGAGGTGGGGGCCTTATGGCTACACCTTC
- | - | 18 | TRBJ1-6 | TRBV3-1/TRBV3-2 | CASSLTRALGRHNSPLHF | TGTGCCAGCAGCTTGACCAGGGCCCTAGGTCGGCATAATTCACCCCTCCACTTT
- | - | 15 | TRBJ1-1 | TRBV10-3 | CAISVGGQMNTEAFF | TGTGCCATCAGTGTGGGGGGGCAAATGAACACTGAAGCTTTCTTT
- | - | 13 | TRBJ2-2 | TRBV27 | CASSFPGPGELFF | TGTGCCAGCAGTTTCCCAGGGCCGGGGGAGCTGTTTTTT
- | - | 14 | TRBJ2-7 | TRBV7-2 | CASSSGGITYEQYF | TGTGCCAGCAGCTCCGGCGGGATCACCTACGAGCAGTACTTC
TRBD1 | once | 16 | TRBJ1-1 | TRBV2 | CASSEGDRGWDTEAFF | TGTGCCAGCAGTGAAGGGGACAGGGGGTGGGACACTGAAGCTTTCTTT
- | - | 14 | TRBJ1-6 | TRBV20-1 | CSASHRGSNSPLHF | TGCAGTGCTAGTCATCGAGGGAGTAATTCACCCCTCCACTTT
- | once | 14 | TRBJ2-1 | TRBV11-2 | CASSLDLQGGRQFF | TGTGCCAGCAGCTTAGATCTCCAGGGCGGTAGGCAGTTCTTC
TRBD1 | - | 16 | TRBJ2-7 | TRBV5-1 | CASARGTGGSSYEQYF | TGCGCCAGCGCTAGGGGGACAGGGGGCAGCTCCTACGAGCAGTACTTC
TRBD1 | - | 15 | TRBJ2-1 | TRBV7-8 | CASSLRTGQYNEQFF | TGTGCCAGCAGCTTGAGGACAGGGCAATACAATGAGCAGTTCTTC
- | - | 16 | TRBJ1-5 | TRBV27 | CASSSLDGDSNQPQHF | TGTGCCAGCAGTTCTCTAGACGGGGATAGCAATCAGCCCCAGCATTTT
TRBD1 | - | 14 | TRBJ2-7 | TRBV18 | CASSRDREFYEQYF | TGTGCCAGCTCACGGGACAGGGAGTTCTACGAGCAGTACTTC
TRBD1 | once | 13 | TRBJ1-2 | TRBV18 | CASSPGQGDGYTF | TGTGCCAGCTCACCAGGACAGGGGGATGGCTACACCTTC
- | - | 11 | TRBJ2-5 | TRBV7-9 | CASTKEETQYF | TGTGCCAGCACCAAGGAGGAGACCCAGTACTTC
TRBD2 | - | 20 | TRBJ2-1 | TRBV3-1/TRBV3-2 | CASSHPGLAGGVDSYNEQFF | TGTGCCAGCAGCCATCCCGGACTAGCGGGGGGGGTGGACTCCTACAATGAGCAGTTCTTC
TRBD1 | few | 13 | TRBJ1-2 | TRBV10-3 | CAISPTGVDGYTF | TGTGCCATCAGTCCCACAGGGGTCGATGGCTACACCTTC
TRBD1 | - | 19 | TRBJ2-1 | TRBV18 | CASSPGLGDRGSSYNEQFF | TGTGCCAGCTCACCAGGTTTGGGGGACAGGGGGTCGTCCTACAATGAGCAGTTCTTC
TRBD1 | - | 14 | TRBJ1-2 | TRBV2 | CASKEGAGTYGYTF | TGTGCCAGCAAGGAGGGGGCTGGGACCTATGGCTACACCTTC
- | - | 16 | TRBJ2-4 | TRBV15 | CATRRVGQRAKNIQYF | TGTGCCACCAGAAGGGTGGGTCAGCGGGCCAAAAACATTCAGTACTTC
TRBD2 | - | 15 | TRBJ2-1 | TRBV6-5 | CASTKGGGTYNEQFF | TGTGCCAGCACCAAAGGCGGGGGGACCTACAATGAGCAGTTCTTC
TRBD1 | - | 16 | TRBJ1-1 | TRBV19 | CASSIVPGQGAFEAFF | TGTGCCAGTAGTATAGTCCCTGGCCAGGGGGCTTTTGAAGCTTTCTTT
- | - | 15 | TRBJ2-5 | TRBV24-1 | CATSADNGWRETQYF | TGTGCCACCAGTGCAGATAACGGGTGGCGGGAGACCCAGTACTTC
- | - | 15 | TRBJ2-1 | TRBV13 | CASSLGWSGRNEQFF | TGTGCCAGCAGCTTAGGCTGGTCGGGGAGGAATGAGCAGTTCTTC
- | - | 14 | TRBJ2-2 | TRBV18 | CASSPERATGELFF | TGTGCCAGCTCACCAGAGCGGGCAACCGGGGAGCTGTTTTTT
- | - | 15 | TRBJ2-6 | TRBV2 | CASSGQISGANVLTF | TGTGCCAGCAGCGGACAGATCTCTGGGGCCAACGTCCTGACTTTC
- | - | 16 | TRBJ2-1 | TRBV6-4 | CASSDRVWPPLNEQFF | TGTGCCAGCAGTGACCGTGTTTGGCCACCCCTTAATGAGCAGTTCTTC
TRBD1 | - | 16 | TRBJ2-7 | TRBV25-1 | CASSDPTGTGVGEQYF | TGTGCCAGCAGTGACCCCACCGGGACAGGGGTTGGTGAGCAGTACTTC
TRBD2 | - | 18 | TRBJ2-3 | TRBV2 | CASSQRVGLAGDKDTQYF | TGTGCCAGCAGCCAAAGGGTGGGGCTAGCGGGAGATAAAGATACGCAGTATTTT
- | - | 14 | TRBJ1-2 | TRBV7-8 | CASSLYASNYGYTF | TGTGCCAGCAGCTTATACGCCAGTAACTATGGCTACACCTTC
TRBD2 | - | 19 | TRBJ2-5 | TRBV7-9 | CASSSTLAGGVGWGETQYF | TGTGCCAGCAGCTCCACACTAGCGGGAGGAGTGGGATGGGGAGAGACCCAGTACTTC
- | - | 13 | TRBJ2-7 | TRBV19 | CASSTVTGNEQYF | TGTGCCAGTAGTACGGTAACAGGGAACGAGCAGTACTTC
- | - | 15 | TRBJ2-1 | TRBV5-1 | CASSWTTSSYNEQFF | TGCGCCAGCAGCTGGACGACTAGTTCCTACAATGAGCAGTTCTTC
TRBD1 | - | 17 | TRBJ1-6 | TRBV27 | CASSSNIGTGRNSPLHF | TGTGCCAGCAGCTCGAATATTGGGACAGGGAGGAATTCACCCCTCCACTTT
TRBD2 | - | 15 | TRBJ2-2 | TRBV25-1 | CASRPSGTNTGELFF | TGTGCCAGCAGACCTAGCGGGACGAACACCGGGGAGCTGTTTTTT
- | - | 16 | TRBJ2-1 | TRBV19 | CASSTRDSHSYNEQFF | TGTGCCAGTAGTACAAGGGACTCCCACTCCTACAATGAGCAGTTCTTC
TRBD1 | - | 13 | TRBJ2-2 | TRBV27 | CASNDRVGGELFF | TGTGCCAGCAACGACAGGGTAGGCGGGGAGCTGTTTTTT
- | - | 15 | TRBJ1-2 | TRBV19 | CASSARTANLNGYTF | TGTGCCAGTAGTGCCAGGACAGCTAATCTGAACGGCTACACCTTC